This T cell receptor beta chain was documented in a study of blood T cells in healthy people across ages. A second roughly 6 to 12 cycle PCR used barcoded and J-beta primers. Each CDR3 protein gets one entry after TCRdb re-called the 5' RACE reads with MiXCR. This table holds some 750,000 distinct CDR3 sequences, approximately 21% found once. The sequencing sample was made of blood. The TCR comes from a man between 65 and 80 years old in good health.

The CDR3 loop is CASSLWSWTQYF. In DNA, the CDR3 is TGTGCCAGCAGTTTGTGGTCCTGGACCCAGTACTTC. The rearrangement uses TRBV12-3 or TRBV12-4 and TRBJ2-1; D is unclear. TRBJ2-5 matches the DNA end more closely, so the J call is doubtful. CDR3 length: 12 residues.